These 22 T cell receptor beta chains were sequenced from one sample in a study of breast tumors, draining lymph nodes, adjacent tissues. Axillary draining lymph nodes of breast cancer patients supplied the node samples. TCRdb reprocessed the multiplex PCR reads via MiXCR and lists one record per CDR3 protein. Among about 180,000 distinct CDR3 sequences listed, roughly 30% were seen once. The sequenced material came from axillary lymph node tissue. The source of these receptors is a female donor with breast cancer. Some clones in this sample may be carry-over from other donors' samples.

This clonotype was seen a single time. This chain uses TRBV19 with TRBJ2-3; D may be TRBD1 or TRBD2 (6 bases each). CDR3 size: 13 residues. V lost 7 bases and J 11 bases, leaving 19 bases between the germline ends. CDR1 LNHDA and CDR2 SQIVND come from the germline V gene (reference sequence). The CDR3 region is CASKRGAGNEQYF. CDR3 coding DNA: TGTGCCAGTAAGAGGGGGGCCGGGAATGAGCAGTATTTT.

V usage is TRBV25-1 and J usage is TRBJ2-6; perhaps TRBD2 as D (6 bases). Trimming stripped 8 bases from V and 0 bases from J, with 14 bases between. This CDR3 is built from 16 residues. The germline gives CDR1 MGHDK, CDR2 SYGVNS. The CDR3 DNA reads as TGTGCCAGCCAGAAGGGGAGGAACTCTGGGGCCAACGTCCTGACTTTC. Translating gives CASQKGRNSGANVLTF.

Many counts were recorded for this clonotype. The DNA of the CDR3 is TGTGCCAGCAGCTTCGACAGCAACTATGGCTACACCTTC. Residues: CASSFDSNYGYTF. The chain uses TRBV7-2 and TRBJ1-2, with TRBD1 as a possible D gene (5 bases). The germline V gene has CDR1 SGHTA and CDR2 FQGNSA. The V gene lost 3 bases and the J gene lost 2 bases, with 7 bases spanning the gap. CDR3 length equals 13 residues.

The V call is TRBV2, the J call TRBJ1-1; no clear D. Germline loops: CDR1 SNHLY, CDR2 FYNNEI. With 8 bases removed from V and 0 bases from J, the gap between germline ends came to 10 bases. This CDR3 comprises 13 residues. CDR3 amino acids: CASGVDLNTEAFF. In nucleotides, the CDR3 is TGTGCCAGCGGCGTGGATTTGAACACTGAAGCTTTCTTT.

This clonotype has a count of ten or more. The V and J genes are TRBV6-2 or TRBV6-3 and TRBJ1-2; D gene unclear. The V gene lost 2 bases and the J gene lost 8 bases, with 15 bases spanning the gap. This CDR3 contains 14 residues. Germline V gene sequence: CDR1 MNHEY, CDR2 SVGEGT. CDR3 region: CASSYETSREGYTF. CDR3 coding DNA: TGTGCCAGCAGTTACGAGACTTCAAGGGAGGGCTACACCTTC.

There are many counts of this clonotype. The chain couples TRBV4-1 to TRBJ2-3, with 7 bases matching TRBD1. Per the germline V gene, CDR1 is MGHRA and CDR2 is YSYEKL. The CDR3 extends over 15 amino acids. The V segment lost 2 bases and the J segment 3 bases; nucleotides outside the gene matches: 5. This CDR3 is CASSQPTGLTDTQYF. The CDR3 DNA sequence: TGCGCCAGCAGCCAACCGACAGGGTTAACAGATACGCAGTATTTT.

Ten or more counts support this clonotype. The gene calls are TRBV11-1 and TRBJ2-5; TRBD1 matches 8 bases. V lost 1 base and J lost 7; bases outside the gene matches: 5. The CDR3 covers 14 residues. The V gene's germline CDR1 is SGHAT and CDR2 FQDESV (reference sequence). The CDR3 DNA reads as TGTGCCAGCAGCTTAGGCGTCGACAGGGGGACCCAGTACTTC. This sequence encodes CASSLGVDRGTQYF.

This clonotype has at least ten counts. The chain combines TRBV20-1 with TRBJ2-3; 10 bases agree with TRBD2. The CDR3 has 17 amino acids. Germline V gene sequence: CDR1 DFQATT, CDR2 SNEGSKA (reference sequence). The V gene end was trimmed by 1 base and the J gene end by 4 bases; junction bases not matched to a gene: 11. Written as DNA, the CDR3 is TGCAGTGCTAGAGTCCCTCCGCCTAGCGGGAGTTCAGATACGCAGTATTTT. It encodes CSARVPPPSGSSDTQYF.

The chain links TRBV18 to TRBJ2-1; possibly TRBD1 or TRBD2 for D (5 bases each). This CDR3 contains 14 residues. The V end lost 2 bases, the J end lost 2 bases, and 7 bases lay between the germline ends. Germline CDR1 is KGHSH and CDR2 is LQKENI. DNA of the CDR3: TGTGCCAGCTCACCAGGGGGAGCCTACAATGAGCAGTTCTTC. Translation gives CASSPGGAYNEQFF.

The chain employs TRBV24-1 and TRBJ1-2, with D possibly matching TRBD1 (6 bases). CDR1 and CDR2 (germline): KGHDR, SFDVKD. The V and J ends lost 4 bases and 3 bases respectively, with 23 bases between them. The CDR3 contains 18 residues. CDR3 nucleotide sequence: TGTGCCACCAGTGAAGCGAACCCTGACAGGCTCGTGGACTATGGCTACACCTTC. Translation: CATSEANPDRLVDYGYTF.

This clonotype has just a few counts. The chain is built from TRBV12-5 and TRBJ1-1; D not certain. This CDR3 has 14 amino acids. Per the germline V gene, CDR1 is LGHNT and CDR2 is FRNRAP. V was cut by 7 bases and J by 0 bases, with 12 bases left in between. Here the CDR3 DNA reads TGTGCTAGTGTTGGGCCCCCAATGAACACTGAAGCTTTCTTT. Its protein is CASVGPPMNTEAFF.

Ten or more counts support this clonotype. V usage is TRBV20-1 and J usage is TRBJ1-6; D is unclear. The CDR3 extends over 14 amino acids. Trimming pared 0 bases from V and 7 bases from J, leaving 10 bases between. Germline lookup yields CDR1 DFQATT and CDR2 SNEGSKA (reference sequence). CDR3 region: CSARDLSLNSPLHF. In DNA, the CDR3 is TGCAGTGCTAGAGATTTATCCTTAAATTCACCCCTCCACTTT.

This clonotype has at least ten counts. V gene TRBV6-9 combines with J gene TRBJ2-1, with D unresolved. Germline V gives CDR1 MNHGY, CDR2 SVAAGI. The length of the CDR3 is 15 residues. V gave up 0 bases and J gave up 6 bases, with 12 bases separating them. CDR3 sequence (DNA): TGTGCCAGCAGTTATTCTGGCGGCCAGCGCAATGAGCAGTTCTTC. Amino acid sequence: CASSYSGGQRNEQFF.

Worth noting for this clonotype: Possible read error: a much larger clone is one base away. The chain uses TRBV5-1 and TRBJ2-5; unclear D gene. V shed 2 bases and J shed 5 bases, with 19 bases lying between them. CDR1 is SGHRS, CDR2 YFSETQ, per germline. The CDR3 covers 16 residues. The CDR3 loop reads CASSFLSGREAETQYF. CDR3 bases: TGCGCCAGCAGCTTCTTATCAGGAAGGGAAGCGGAGACCCAGTACTTC.

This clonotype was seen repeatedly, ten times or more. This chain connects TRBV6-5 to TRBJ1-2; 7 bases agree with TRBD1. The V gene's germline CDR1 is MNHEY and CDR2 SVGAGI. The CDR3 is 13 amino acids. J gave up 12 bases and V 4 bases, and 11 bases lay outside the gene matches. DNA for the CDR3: TGTGCCAGCAGTTCGGGGACAGCCCAAGGGGACACCTTC. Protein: CASSSGTAQGDTF.

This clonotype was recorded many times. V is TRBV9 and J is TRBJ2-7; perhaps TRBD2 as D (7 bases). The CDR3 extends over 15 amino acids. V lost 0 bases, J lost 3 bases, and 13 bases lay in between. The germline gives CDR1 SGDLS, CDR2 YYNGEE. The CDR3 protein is CASSVETGGHYEQYF. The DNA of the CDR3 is TGTGCCAGCAGCGTAGAAACGGGGGGACACTACGAGCAGTACTTC.

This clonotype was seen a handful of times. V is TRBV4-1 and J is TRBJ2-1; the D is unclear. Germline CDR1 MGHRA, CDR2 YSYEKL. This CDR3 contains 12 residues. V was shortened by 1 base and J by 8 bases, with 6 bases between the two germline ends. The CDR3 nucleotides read TGCGCCAGCAGCCAAGTTATGTATGAGCAGTTCTTC. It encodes CASSQVMYEQFF.

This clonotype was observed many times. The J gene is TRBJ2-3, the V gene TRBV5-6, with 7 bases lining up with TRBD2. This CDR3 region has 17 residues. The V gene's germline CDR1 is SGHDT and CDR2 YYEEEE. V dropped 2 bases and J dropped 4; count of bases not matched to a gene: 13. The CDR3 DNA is TGTGCCAGCAGCTTTACCTTCGGCATGACTAGCTCAGATACGCAGTATTTT. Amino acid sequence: CASSFTFGMTSSDTQYF.

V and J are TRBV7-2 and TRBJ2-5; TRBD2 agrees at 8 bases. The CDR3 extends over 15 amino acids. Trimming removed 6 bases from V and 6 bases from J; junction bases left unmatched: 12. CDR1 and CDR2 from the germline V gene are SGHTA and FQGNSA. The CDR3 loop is CASSKTPSGRQTQYF. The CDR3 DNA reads TGTGCCAGCAGTAAAACCCCCAGCGGGAGACAGACCCAGTACTTC.

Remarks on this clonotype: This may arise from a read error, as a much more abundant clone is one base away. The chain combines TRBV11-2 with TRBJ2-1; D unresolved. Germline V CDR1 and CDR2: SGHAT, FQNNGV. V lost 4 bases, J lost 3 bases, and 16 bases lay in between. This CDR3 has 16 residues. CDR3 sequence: CASSSRHEANYNEQFF. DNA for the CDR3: TGTGCCAGCAGCTCCCGCCATGAGGCAAACTACAATGAGCAGTTCTTC.

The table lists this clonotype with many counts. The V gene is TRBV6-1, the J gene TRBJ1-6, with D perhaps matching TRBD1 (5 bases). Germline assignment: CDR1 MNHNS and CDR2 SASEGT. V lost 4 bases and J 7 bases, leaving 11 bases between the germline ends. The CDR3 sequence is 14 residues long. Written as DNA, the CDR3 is TGTGCCAGCAGTGGGCAGGGACGGAATTCACCCCTCCACTTT. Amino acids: CASSGQGRNSPLHF.

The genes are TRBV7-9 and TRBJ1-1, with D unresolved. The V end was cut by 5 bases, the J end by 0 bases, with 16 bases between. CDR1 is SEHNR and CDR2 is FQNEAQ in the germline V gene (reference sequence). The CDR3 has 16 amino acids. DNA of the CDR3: TGTGCCAGCAGCCCGCCCGATAGAGGCATGAACACTGAAGCTTTCTTT. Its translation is CASSPPDRGMNTEAFF.